This T cell receptor beta chain was profiled in a study of blood T cells in healthy people across ages. Study-level findings and limits: Long-lived and aged donors differed, with more naive CD4+ cells and higher diversity in the long-lived.

A second PCR of roughly 7 to 11 cycles used a sample-barcoded 5' primer and a J-beta primer mix. TCRdb passed the 5' RACE reads through MiXCR, listing each CDR3 protein once. The table shows around 1.7 million distinct CDR3 sequences, with approximately 30% occurring only once. The germline CDR1 and CDR2 sequences are MDHEN and SYDVKM. This CDR3 is built from 12 residues. The V end was cut by 2 bases, the J end by 11 bases, with 9 bases between. Regarding this clonotype: Its matching antigen is unknown.

Source material: blood. This chain joins TRBV28 and TRBJ1-4; D not certain. The receptor comes from a woman aged 25 to 39 in good health. In nucleotides, the CDR3 is TGTGCCAGCAGTTTAAGGCAGTCGAAACTGTTTTTT. This gives the protein CASSLRQSKLFF.